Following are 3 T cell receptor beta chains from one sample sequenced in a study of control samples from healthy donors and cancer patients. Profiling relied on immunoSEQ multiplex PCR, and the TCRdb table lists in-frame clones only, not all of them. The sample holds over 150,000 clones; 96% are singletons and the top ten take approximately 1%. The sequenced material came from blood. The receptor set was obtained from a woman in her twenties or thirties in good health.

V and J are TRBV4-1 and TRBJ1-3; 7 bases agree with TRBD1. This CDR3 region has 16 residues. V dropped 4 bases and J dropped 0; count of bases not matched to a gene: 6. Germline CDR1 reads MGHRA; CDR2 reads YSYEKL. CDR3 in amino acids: CASSPRQGISGNTIYF. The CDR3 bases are TGCGCCAGCAGCCCCCGACAGGGAATCTCTGGAAACACCATATATTTT.

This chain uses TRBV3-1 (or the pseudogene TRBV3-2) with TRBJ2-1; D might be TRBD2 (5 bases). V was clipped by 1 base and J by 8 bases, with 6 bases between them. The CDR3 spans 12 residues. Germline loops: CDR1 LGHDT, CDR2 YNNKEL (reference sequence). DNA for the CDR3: TGTGCCAGCAGCCAAGGAGGGCATGAGCAGTTCTTC. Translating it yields CASSQGGHEQFF.

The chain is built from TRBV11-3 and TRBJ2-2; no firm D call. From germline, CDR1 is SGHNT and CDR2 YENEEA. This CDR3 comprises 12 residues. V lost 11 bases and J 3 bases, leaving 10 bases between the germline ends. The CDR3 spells CASKKDTGELFF. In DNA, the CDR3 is TGTGCCTCTAAAAAGGACACCGGGGAGCTGTTTTTT.